The 12 T cell receptor beta chains below come from one sample, sequenced in a study of T cell repertoires in cytomegalovirus infection. Each CDR3 protein is one row after TCRdb ran MiXCR on the reads. This sample has roughly 720,000 distinct CDR3 sequences, with 35% found just once. Sequencing input: PBMCs. These receptor sequences come from a human donor in good health (CMV status not recorded). Some clones in this sample may be carry-over from other donors' samples.

The J gene is TRBJ1-1, the V gene TRBV7-3, with D possibly being TRBD1 (5 bases). Germline V gives CDR1 SGHTA, CDR2 FQGTGA. V was pared by 5 bases and J by 1 base, with 17 bases between. This CDR3 has 16 residues. The CDR3 region is CASSTTPGGENTEAFF. CDR3 DNA sequence: TGTGCCAGCAGCACCACTCCTGGGGGAGAGAACACTGAAGCTTTCTTT.

This clonotype was picked up a small number of times. The CDR3 protein is CASSFRAPLAGGPAETQYF. CDR3 DNA: TGTGCCAGCAGTTTCCGCGCCCCTTTAGCGGGAGGGCCGGCAGAGACCCAGTACTTC. The chain is built from TRBV28 and TRBJ2-5, with TRBD2 identical over 11 bases. The V gene end was trimmed by 3 bases and the J gene end by 4 bases; junction bases not matched to a gene: 16. Looked up from germline, CDR1 is MDHEN and CDR2 is SYDVKM. The CDR3 is 19 amino acids.

In its sample, this clonotype was seen many times. V gene TRBV7-2 combines with J gene TRBJ1-4; possible D gene TRBD1, 6 bases. CDR1 and CDR2 (germline): SGHTA, FQGNSA. The CDR3 sequence is 16 residues long. Between the trimmed V and J ends, which lost 5 bases and 0 bases, there was a span of 13 bases. In DNA, the CDR3 is TGTGCCAGCAGCAGCTCAGCAGGGGCAACTAATGAAAAACTGTTTTTT. Protein: CASSSSAGATNEKLFF.

V is TRBV2 and J is TRBJ2-1; 9 bases are a match to TRBD2. Trimming cost V 0 bases and J 5 bases; bases outside gene matches: 5. The germline V gene encodes CDR1 SNHLY and CDR2 FYNNEI. This CDR3 region has 16 residues. The CDR3 sequence is CASSEALGLANNEQFF. The CDR3 DNA sequence: TGTGCCAGCAGTGAAGCGCTGGGACTAGCTAACAATGAGCAGTTCTTC. Full variable domain (remainder filled in from reference TRBV2 and TRBJ2-1): EPEVTQTPSHQVTQMGQEVILRCVPISNHLYFYWYRQILGQKVEFLVSFYNNEISEKSEIFDDQFSVERPDGSNFTLKIRSTKLEDSAMYFCASSEALGLANNEQFFGPGTRLTVL.

The chain is built from TRBV20-1 and TRBJ2-7, with 9 nucleotides matching TRBD2. The length of the CDR3 is 13 residues. Germline CDR1 reads DFQATT; CDR2 reads SNEGSKA (reference sequence). The ends lost 1 base at V and 5 bases at J; junction bases unmatched: 3. Here the CDR3 reads CSARVLAGNEQYF. In DNA, the CDR3 is TGCAGTGCTAGAGTGCTAGCGGGGAACGAGCAGTACTTC.

CDR3 sequence: CASGQDDNEQFF. The CDR3 DNA reads as TGTGCCAGCGGACAGGATGACAATGAGCAGTTCTTC. This chain connects TRBV2 to TRBJ2-1; 7 bases fit TRBD1. The V gene end was trimmed by 8 bases and the J gene end by 5 bases; junction bases not matched to a gene: 3. Germline V gene lookup returns CDR1 SNHLY and CDR2 FYNNEI. The length of the CDR3 is 12 residues.

The chain is built from TRBV3-1 and TRBJ2-7; a possible D gene is TRBD2 (6 bases). The length of the CDR3 is 13 residues. The ends were cut back, 1 base at V and 7 bases at J, with 11 bases in the middle. Germline CDR1 reads LGHDT; CDR2 reads YNNKEL (reference sequence). Here the CDR3 DNA reads TGTGCCAGCAGCCAAGCAGTAGGGAGGGAGCAGTACTTC. Protein sequence: CASSQAVGREQYF.

J is TRBJ2-5 and V is TRBV7-2; 8 bases match TRBD1. V lost 5 bases and J lost 4; bases outside the gene matches: 12. The germline CDR1 and CDR2 sequences are SGHTA and FQGNSA. This CDR3 has 16 residues. The DNA for the CDR3 is TGTGCCAGCAGCCTAAACGGCAGGGGGCGGCTAGAGACCCAGTACTTC. It encodes CASSLNGRGRLETQYF.

This clonotype was observed a handful of times. The chain employs TRBV19 and TRBJ2-4, with TRBD1 identical over 10 bases. The V gene end was trimmed by 5 bases and the J gene end by 14 bases; junction bases not matched to a gene: 9. Germline V gene sequence: CDR1 LNHDA, CDR2 SQIVND (reference sequence). This CDR3 region has 13 residues. The CDR3 reads CASSPQGQGGKYF. CDR3 bases: TGTGCCAGTAGTCCCCAAGGACAGGGGGGGAAGTACTTC.

This chain links TRBV20-1 with TRBJ2-7, with D unclear. The CDR3 is 12 amino acids. The germline CDR1 and CDR2 sequences are DFQATT and SNEGSKA (reference sequence). V dropped 1 base and J dropped 2 bases, with 6 bases sitting between them. The CDR3 nucleotides are TGCAGTGCTAGAGGCGACACCTACGAGCAGTACTTC. Residues: CSARGDTYEQYF.

The chain carries TRBV29-1 and TRBJ2-4, with 9 positions matching TRBD2. Germline loops: CDR1 SQVTM, CDR2 ANQGSEA. V lost 7 bases to trimming and J lost 2 bases; unmatched junction nucleotides: 6. This CDR3 is 14 amino acids long. DNA for the CDR3: TGCAGCGCCGGAGCGGGAGGTCCCAAAAACATTCAGTACTTC. It specifies CSAGAGGPKNIQYF.

V gene TRBV28 combines with J gene TRBJ1-1; D is uncertain. The CDR3 consists of 11 residues. CDR1 is MDHEN, CDR2 SYDVKM, per germline. The V gene lost 8 bases and the J gene lost 2 bases, with 6 bases spanning the gap. Here the CDR3 DNA reads TGTGCCAGCCTACGAAACACTGAAGCTTTCTTT. This codes for CASLRNTEAFF. Full variable domain (remainder filled in from reference TRBV28 and TRBJ1-1): DVKVTQSSRYLVKRTGEKVFLECVQDMDHENMFWYRQDPGLGLRLIYFSYDVKMKEKGDIPEGYSVSREKKERFSLILESASTNQTSMYLCASLRNTEAFFGQGTRLTVV.